The subject of this entry is one T cell receptor (beta chain). The data originate from a study of identical twins' blood T cells. Study-level information: Roughly 6 alpha and roughly six beta libraries together yielded 50 million to 65 million reads.

Trimming took 4 bases from V and 2 from J, leaving 15 bases between them. The CDR3 has 15 amino acids. Germline loops: CDR1 SGHAT, CDR2 FQNNGV. One entry per CDR3 protein results from TCRdb running MiXCR on the 5' RACE reads. Among fewer than 450,000 distinct CDR3 sequences listed, over 25% were seen once. The TCR originated in a woman aged 18 to 49 in good health. The chain links TRBV11-2 to TRBJ2-7; TRBD1 is a possible D gene (5 bases). Source material: PBMCs. Written as DNA, the CDR3 is TGTGCCAGCAGCTCAGATGGGGCCTGGACCTACGAGCAGTACTTC. Its protein product is CASSSDGAWTYEQYF.